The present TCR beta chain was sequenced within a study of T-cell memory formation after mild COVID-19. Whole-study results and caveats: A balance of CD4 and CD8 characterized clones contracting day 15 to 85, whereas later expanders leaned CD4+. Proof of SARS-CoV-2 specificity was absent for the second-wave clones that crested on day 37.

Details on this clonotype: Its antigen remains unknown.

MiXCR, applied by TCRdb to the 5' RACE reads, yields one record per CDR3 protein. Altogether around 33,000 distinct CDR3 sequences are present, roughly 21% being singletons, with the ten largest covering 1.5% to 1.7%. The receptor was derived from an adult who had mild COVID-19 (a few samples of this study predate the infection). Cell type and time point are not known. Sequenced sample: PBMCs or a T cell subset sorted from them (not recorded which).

CDR3 loop: CSARGSPNQPQHF. In DNA, the CDR3 is TGCAGTGCTAGGGGCAGTCCAAATCAGCCCCAGCATTTT. The chain uses TRBV20-1 and TRBJ1-5, with D uncertain. With 3 bases removed from V and 4 bases from J, the gap between germline ends came to 10 bases. This CDR3 contains 13 residues. Germline CDR1 and CDR2: DFQATT and SNEGSKA (reference sequence).